The entry below gives a single T cell receptor (beta chain) sequence along with its context. In the source study's methods: Reference gene primers were amplified, and this amplification served to estimate nucleated cell counts. The assay was immunoSEQ multiplex PCR, and TCRdb's table has in-frame clones only and misses some. For V, J and clone size, that table is used; D and trimming come from the DNA. This sample has under 200,000 clones, with roughly 90% found just once. The data were taken from a study of blood T cell repertoires in COVID-19. Study at large: T cells, B-cell-depleted T cells, or PBMCs supplied cDNA or gDNA.

The CDR3 sequence is 14 residues long. The V end lost 4 bases, the J end lost 3 bases, and 12 bases lay between the germline ends. Germline lookup yields CDR1 KGHSH and CDR2 LQKENI. Clinical history as reported by participants underpinned cohort assignment. Symptom resolution, clearance, or two negative PCRs marked donors in Cohort 3 as recovered. Sequences were obtained from PBMCs or T cells enriched from blood (not recorded which). The genes are TRBV18 and TRBJ1-1; D is uncertain. The TCR sequence derives from a woman aged 50 to 65 who had recovered from COVID-19. The CDR3 nucleotides are TGTGCCAGCTCACGGGCACCTCAGGACACTGAAGCTTTCTTT. Translated, it gives CASSRAPQDTEAFF.